A selection of T cell receptor beta chains follows, all from one sample in a study of T cells in Graves' hyperthyroidism and ophthalmopathy. Using its own MiXCR run on the multiplex PCR reads, TCRdb lists one record per CDR3 protein. The sample yields about 400,000 distinct CDR3 sequences, 13% to 15% seen once. The specimen sequenced was blood. These receptors were collected from a woman aged 55-75 years with Graves' ophthalmopathy. Both conserved end residues are trimmed from each CDR3.

V,J,length,CDR3
TRBV5-1,TRBJ2-3,12,ASSLSGPTDTQY
TRBV30,TRBJ2-1,14,AWSVWGLAGYNEQF
TRBV28,TRBJ1-3,12,ASSAGPSGNTIY
TRBV18,TRBJ2-7,13,ASSPLGGAGHEQY
TRBV20-1,TRBJ1-2,12,SARVRGANYGYT
TRBV11-2,TRBJ2-5,13,ASNIRDRGKETQY
TRBV18,TRBJ2-3,11,ASSPWVTDTQY
TRBV6-2/TRBV6-3,TRBJ2-1,13,ATGVGTGTYNEQF
TRBV3-1,TRBJ2-5,14,ASSQEAGGPWETQY
TRBV30,TRBJ2-1,11,AWRTGFLNEQF
TRBV14,TRBJ2-1,10,ASSQSPSVVF
TRBV2,TRBJ2-1,11,ASSLPGPNEQF
TRBV11-2,TRBJ1-3,14,ASSSKGQGLGNTIY
TRBV11-1,TRBJ2-7,12,ASSLGLGAYEQY
TRBV12-3/TRBV12-4,TRBJ2-1,14,ASSLGRLAGLNEQF
TRBV20-1,TRBJ1-5,10,SASDTYQPQH
TRBV19,TRBJ1-6,12,ASSKQDGNSPLH
TRBV2,TRBJ2-1,12,ATKPGSGYNEQF
TRBV5-4,TRBJ2-3,11,ASSWGGLDTQY
TRBV12-3/TRBV12-4,TRBJ2-7,13,ASSSGDLTSYEQY
TRBV11-2,TRBJ2-7,11,ASSPGLTYEQY
TRBV29-1,TRBJ1-1,11,SVGGGRDTEAL
TRBV5-1,TRBJ2-1,17,ASSLEGLAGPGVQDEQF
TRBV15,TRBJ2-5,11,ATLARNVETQY
TRBV5-6,TRBJ2-7,13,ASSSGPSGRYEQY
TRBV7-9,TRBJ1-2,13,ASSRGRGPNYGYT
TRBV30,TRBJ2-3,13,AWSLPGGNTDTQY
TRBV20-1,TRBJ2-3,11,SARTYRADTQY
TRBV12-3/TRBV12-4,TRBJ1-1,10,ASSFRGAEAF
TRBV5-1,TRBJ1-5,12,ASSLDPNNQPQH